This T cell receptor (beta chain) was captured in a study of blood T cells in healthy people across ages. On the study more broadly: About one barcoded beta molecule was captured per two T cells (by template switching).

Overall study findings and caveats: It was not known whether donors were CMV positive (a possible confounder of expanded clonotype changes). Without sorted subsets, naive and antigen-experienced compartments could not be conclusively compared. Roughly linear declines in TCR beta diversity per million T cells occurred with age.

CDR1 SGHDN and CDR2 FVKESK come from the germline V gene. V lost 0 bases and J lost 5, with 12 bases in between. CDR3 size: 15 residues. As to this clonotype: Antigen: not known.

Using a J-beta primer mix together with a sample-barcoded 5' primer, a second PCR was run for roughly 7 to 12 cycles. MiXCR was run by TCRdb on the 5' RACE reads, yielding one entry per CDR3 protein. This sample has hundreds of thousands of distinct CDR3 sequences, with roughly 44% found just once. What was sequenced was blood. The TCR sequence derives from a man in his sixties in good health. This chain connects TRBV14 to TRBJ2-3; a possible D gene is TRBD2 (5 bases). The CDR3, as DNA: TGTGCCAGCAGCCAAGAAGGGCTAGCAGTAGATACGCAGTATTTT. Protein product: CASSQEGLAVDTQYF.